Described below is a single T cell receptor beta chain sequence and its context. Its antigen is not identified. This record comes from a study of vaccination effects on CD4 cells after COVID-19. Study at large: The median interval between the second dose and post-vaccine sampling was 72 days. Points from the study as a whole: Among infection- and vaccine-induced clones, marked clonal contraction occurred late after vaccination.

Germline V gene data show CDR1 as LGHNT and CDR2 as FRNRAP. The CDR3 consists of 16 residues. Losses at the gene ends were 0 bases for V and 5 bases for J; bases not matched to a gene: 6. Before any sequencing was done, the ViraFEST assay used viral peptide pools to expand antigen-specific CD4+ T cells. Around day 10 of culture, CD4+ T cells were separated out. It was two doses of either the BNT162b2 or mRNA-1273 vaccine that participants received. In the vaccine recipients, nucleocapsid antibodies were negative and there was no prior SARS-CoV-2 infection. This table comes from immunoSEQ multiplex PCR, and its TCRdb copy is limited to in-frame clones, with some not included. The sample has under 40,000 clones, about 70% seen once; the top ten hold roughly 12%.

V gene TRBV12-5 combines with J gene TRBJ1-1, with 10 bases fitting TRBD1. This TCR came from a human donor who received a COVID-19 vaccine. This sample comprised CD4+ T cells from PBMCs cultured with HCoV-229E spike peptides, obtained after COVID-19 vaccination. CDR3 sequence: CASGLVQGQGGTEAFF. The CDR3 DNA sequence: TGTGCTAGTGGTTTGGTACAAGGACAGGGGGGGACTGAAGCTTTCTTT.